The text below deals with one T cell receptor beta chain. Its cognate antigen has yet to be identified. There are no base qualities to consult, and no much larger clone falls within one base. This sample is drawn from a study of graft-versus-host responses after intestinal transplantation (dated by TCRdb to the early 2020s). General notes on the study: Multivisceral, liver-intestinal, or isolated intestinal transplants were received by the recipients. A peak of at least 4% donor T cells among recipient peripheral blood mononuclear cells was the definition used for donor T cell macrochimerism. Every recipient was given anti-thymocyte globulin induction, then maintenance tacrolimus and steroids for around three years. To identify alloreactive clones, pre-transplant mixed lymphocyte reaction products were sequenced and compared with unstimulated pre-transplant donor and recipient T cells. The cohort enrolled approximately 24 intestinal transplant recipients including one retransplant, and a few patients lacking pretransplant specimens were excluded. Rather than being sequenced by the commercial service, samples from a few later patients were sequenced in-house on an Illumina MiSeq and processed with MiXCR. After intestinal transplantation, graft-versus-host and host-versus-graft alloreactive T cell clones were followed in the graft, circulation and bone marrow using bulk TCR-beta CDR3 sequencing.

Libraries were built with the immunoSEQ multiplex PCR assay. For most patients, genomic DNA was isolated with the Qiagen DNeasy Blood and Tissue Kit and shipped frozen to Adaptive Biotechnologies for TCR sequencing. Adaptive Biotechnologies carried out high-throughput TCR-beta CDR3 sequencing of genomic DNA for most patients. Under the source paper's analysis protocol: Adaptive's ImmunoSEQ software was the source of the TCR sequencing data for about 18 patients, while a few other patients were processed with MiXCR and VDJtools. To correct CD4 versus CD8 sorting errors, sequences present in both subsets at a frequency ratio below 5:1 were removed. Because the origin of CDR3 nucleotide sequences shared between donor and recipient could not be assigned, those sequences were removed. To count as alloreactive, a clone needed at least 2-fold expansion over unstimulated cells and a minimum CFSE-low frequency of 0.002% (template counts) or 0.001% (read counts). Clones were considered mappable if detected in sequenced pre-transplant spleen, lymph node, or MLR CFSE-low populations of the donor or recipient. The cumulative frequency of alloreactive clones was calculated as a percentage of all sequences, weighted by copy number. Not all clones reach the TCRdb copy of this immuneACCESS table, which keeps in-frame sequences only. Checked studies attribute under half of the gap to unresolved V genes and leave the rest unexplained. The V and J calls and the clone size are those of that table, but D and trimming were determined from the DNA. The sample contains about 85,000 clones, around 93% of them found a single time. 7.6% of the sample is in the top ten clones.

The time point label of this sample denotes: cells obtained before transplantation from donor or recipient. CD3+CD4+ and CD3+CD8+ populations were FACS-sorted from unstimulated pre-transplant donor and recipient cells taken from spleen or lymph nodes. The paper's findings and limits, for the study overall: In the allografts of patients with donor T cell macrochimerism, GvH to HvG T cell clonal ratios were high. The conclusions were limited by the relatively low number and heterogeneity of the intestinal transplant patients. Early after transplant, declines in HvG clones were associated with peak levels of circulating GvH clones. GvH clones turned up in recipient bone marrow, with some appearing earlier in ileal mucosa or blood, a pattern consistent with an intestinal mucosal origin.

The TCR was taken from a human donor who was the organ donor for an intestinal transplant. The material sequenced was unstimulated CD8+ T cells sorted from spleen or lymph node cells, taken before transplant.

The CDR3 is CASSSGTGSRNTIYF. In nucleotides, the sequence is TGTGCCAGCAGTTCTGGGACAGGGAGTAGAAACACCATATATTTT. Here the chain combines TRBV28 and TRBJ1-3; TRBD1 agrees with 9 junctional bases. From cysteine to phenylalanine, the CDR3 is 15 amino acids long. The entry retains the CDR3 DNA only, 45 bases that are in frame from base 1. The germline V gene gives CDR1 as MDHEN and CDR2 as SYDVKM. The germline V and J ends show losses of 4 bases and 5 bases respectively, and no gene match explains 6 bases of the junction.